This TCR beta chain was captured in a study of immune evolution from preneoplasia to lung adenocarcinoma. V shed 7 bases and J shed 5 bases, with 13 bases lying between them. Germline V gives CDR1 MNHNY, CDR2 SVGAGI (reference sequence). This CDR3 has 13 residues. Assay: immunoSEQ multiplex PCR; the TCRdb copy retains only in-frame clones and omits some. The data show 25,000 to 30,000 clones, with approximately 74% seen just once and roughly 5.8% held by the top ten. Sample: FFPE invasive lung adenocarcinoma tissue. This receptor was obtained from a person between 60 and 69 years old with invasive lung adenocarcinoma. Some clones in this sample may be carry-over from other donors' samples. The chain is built from TRBV6-6 and TRBJ2-3; tentative D call: TRBD2 (6 bases). DNA for the CDR3: TGTGCCAGCACAACACCCGGGGGAGATACGCAGTATTTT. Translated: CASTTPGGDTQYF.